This TCR beta chain comes out of a study of T cell responses to AZD1222 COVID-19 vaccine. Study as a whole: Researchers grouped second doses given at about 4 or about 12 weeks into one pool.

TCRdb's table, derived via immunoSEQ multiplex PCR, lists solely in-frame clones and lacks some. The sample yields around 110,000 clones, around nine tenths seen once. Germline V gene lookup returns CDR1 SGHAT and CDR2 FQNNGV. V lost 1 base, J lost 2 bases, and 11 bases lay in between. The CDR3 consists of 15 residues. This sequence joins TRBV11-2 and TRBJ2-5; D is perhaps TRBD1 (5 bases). This sequence was found in an adult in good health. The starting material was peripheral blood, obtained on day 0 of AZD1222 vaccination. The CDR3 sequence is CASSLGQGRQETQYF. As DNA, the CDR3 is TGTGCCAGCAGCTTAGGCCAGGGTAGACAAGAGACCCAGTACTTC.